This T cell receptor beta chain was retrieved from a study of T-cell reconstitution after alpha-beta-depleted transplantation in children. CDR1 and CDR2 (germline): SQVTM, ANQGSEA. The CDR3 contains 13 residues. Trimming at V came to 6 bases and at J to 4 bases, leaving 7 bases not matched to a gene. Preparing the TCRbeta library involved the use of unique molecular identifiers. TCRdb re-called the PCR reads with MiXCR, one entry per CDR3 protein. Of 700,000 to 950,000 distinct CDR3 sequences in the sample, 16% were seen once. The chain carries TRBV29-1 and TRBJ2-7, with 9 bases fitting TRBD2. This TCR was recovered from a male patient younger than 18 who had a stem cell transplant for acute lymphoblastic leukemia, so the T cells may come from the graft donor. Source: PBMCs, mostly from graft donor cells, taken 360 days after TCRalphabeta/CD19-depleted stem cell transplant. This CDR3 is CSVAAGGWYEQYF. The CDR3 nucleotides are TGCAGCGTCGCAGCGGGAGGTTGGTACGAGCAGTACTTC.